The 14 T cell receptor beta chains presented below share a single source sample, sequenced in a study of cytomegalovirus exposure and HLA in healthy donors. PCR involved 60 Vbeta and 13 Jbeta primers. Only in-frame clones appear in the TCRdb table, and some are missing; sequencing was by immunoSEQ multiplex PCR. This table holds hundreds of thousands of clones, 70% to 85% found once. Sequences were obtained from PBMCs. The receptors come from a woman aged 55-70 years in good health and CMV-seropositive.

This sequence joins TRBV6-6 and TRBJ1-4; D remains unclear. V was trimmed by 7 bases and J by 0 bases, leaving 15 bases between them. CDR1 and CDR2 from the germline V gene are MNHNY and SVGAGI (reference sequence). This CDR3 comprises 16 residues. The CDR3 DNA sequence: TGTGCCAGCACCCCGTCGCGGAGGACAACTAATGAAAAACTGTTTTTT. This translates into CASTPSRRTTNEKLFF.

J is TRBJ2-3 and V is TRBV18, with D hard to call. This CDR3 is built from 13 residues. Germline CDR1 and CDR2: KGHSH and LQKENI. V lost 1 base and J 4 bases, leaving 6 bases between the germline ends. CDR3 coding DNA: TGTGCCAGCTCACCACGTAGCTCAGATACGCAGTATTTT. The encoded protein is CASSPRSSDTQYF.

This chain joins TRBV11-2 and TRBJ2-7, with D uncertain. V was clipped by 3 bases and J by 3 bases, with 6 bases between them. CDR3 length: 12 amino acids. Per germline, CDR1 SGHAT and CDR2 FQNNGV. The CDR3 region is CASSFGLYEQYF. The CDR3, as DNA: TGTGCCAGCAGCTTTGGCCTCTACGAGCAGTACTTC.

The V gene is TRBV6-1, the J gene TRBJ1-2; D is perhaps TRBD1 (6 bases). The germline V gene encodes CDR1 MNHNS and CDR2 SASEGT. This CDR3 spans 14 amino acids. Trimming cost V 6 bases and J 7 bases, with 18 bases left between them. This CDR3 is CASRWGQAGPGYTF. CDR3 DNA sequence: TGTGCCAGCAGGTGGGGGCAGGCCGGTCCTGGCTACACCTTC.

This rearrangement joins TRBV6-5 to TRBJ2-2; TRBD2 might be the D (6 bases). CDR3 length: 16 residues. V lost 4 bases to trimming and J lost 0 bases, with 12 bases between them. Germline values: CDR1 MNHEY, CDR2 SVGAGI. The CDR3 loop reads CASSSRTTPNTGELFF. In nucleotides, the CDR3 is TGTGCCAGCAGTTCTCGGACTACCCCGAACACCGGGGAGCTGTTTTTT.

The chain combines TRBV10-2 with TRBJ2-5; the D is unclear. Germline lookup yields CDR1 WSHSY and CDR2 SAAADI. This CDR3 has 13 amino acids. The V and J ends lost 3 bases and 2 bases respectively, with 7 bases between them. CDR3 protein: CASSEHNQETQYF. The CDR3, as DNA: TGCGCCAGCAGTGAACACAATCAAGAGACCCAGTACTTC.

V usage is TRBV5-1 and J usage is TRBJ2-1; TRBD2 might be the D (6 bases). The CDR3 runs to 13 residues. CDR1 and CDR2 (germline): SGHRS, YFSETQ. V lost 5 bases to trimming and J lost 7 bases, with 13 bases between them. The CDR3 DNA is TGCGCCAGCAGGACGGGAGTTGGGAATGAGCAGTTCTTC. Its translation is CASRTGVGNEQFF.

The chain combines TRBV5-6 with TRBJ2-6; 9 positions match TRBD1. The germline gives CDR1 SGHDT, CDR2 YYEEEE. V lost 7 bases, J lost 2 bases, and 1 base stayed unmatched. CDR3 length: 14 residues. The CDR3 sequence is CASHRGPGANVLTF. In nucleotides, the CDR3 is TGTGCCAGCCACAGGGGGCCTGGGGCCAACGTCCTGACTTTC.

This clone showed up just a few times. This chain links TRBV11-2 with TRBJ2-2; D unclear. Germline CDR1 reads SGHAT; CDR2 reads FQNNGV. V dropped 2 bases and J dropped 9 bases, with 10 bases sitting between them. There are 13 residues in the CDR3. The chain's CDR3 is CASSLSEARELFF. As DNA, the CDR3 is TGTGCCAGCAGCTTAAGCGAGGCCAGGGAGCTGTTTTTT. The variable domain in full, with the rest retrieved from reference TRBV11-2 and TRBJ2-2, is EAGVAQSPRYKIIEKRQSVAFWCNPISGHATLYWYQQILGQGPKLLIQFQNNGVVDDSQLPKDRFSAERLKGVDSTLKIQPAKLEDSAVYLCASSLSEARELFFGEGSRLTVL.

The chain couples TRBV5-1 to TRBJ2-1, with 11 bases aligning to TRBD2. V lost 2 bases, J lost 8 bases, and 6 bases stayed unmatched. The CDR3 length is 15 residues. Germline-derived CDR1 and CDR2 are SGHRS and YFSETQ. CDR3 amino acids: CASSFLAGGNDEQFF. DNA of the CDR3: TGCGCCAGCAGCTTCCTAGCGGGAGGTAACGATGAGCAGTTCTTC.

This clone was seen more than once but under ten times. V and J are TRBV5-1 and TRBJ1-2, with 8 nucleotides matching TRBD1. After removal of 3 bases from V and 2 bases from J, the junction contained 12 bases not matched to a gene. This CDR3 is built from 17 residues. Germline values: CDR1 SGHRS, CDR2 YFSETQ. The CDR3 loop reads CASSSVVSGGANYGYTF. The CDR3 DNA sequence: TGCGCCAGCAGCTCGGTGGTATCAGGGGGCGCGAACTATGGCTACACCTTC.

Points on this clone: The junction and the germline gene differ at one end; a read error may be behind it. The rearrangement uses TRBV7-9 and TRBJ1-1; maybe TRBD1 (5 bases). The CDR3 is 15 residues long. The germline V gene has CDR1 SEHNR and CDR2 FQNEAQ (reference sequence). The CDR3 nucleotides read TGTTCCAGCAGCTTTGGGGGAGGGATCGACACTGAAGCTTTCTTT. Its protein product is CSSSFGGGIDTEAFF. Using reference TRBV7-9 and TRBJ1-1 for the parts outside the CDR3, the full variable domain is DTGVSQNPRHKITKRGQNVTFRCDPISEHNRLYWYRQTLGQGPEFLTYFQNEAQLEKSRLLSDRFSAERPKGSFSTLEIQRTEQGDSAMYLCSSSFGGGIDTEAFFGQGTRLTVV.

This clone was found a few times. This chain links TRBV11-3 with TRBJ2-5, with D tentatively TRBD2 (5 bases). V was pared by 5 bases and J by 4 bases, with 17 bases between. CDR1 SGHNT and CDR2 YENEEA come from the germline V gene. This CDR3 region has 15 residues. CDR3 in amino acids: CASSRGGEGGETQYF. The CDR3 DNA sequence: TGTGCCAGCAGCCGCGGAGGAGAGGGCGGAGAGACCCAGTACTTC.

The rearrangement joins TRBV27 to TRBJ2-1; 10 bases fit TRBD2. This CDR3 has 14 amino acids. Germline loops: CDR1 MNHEY, CDR2 SMNVEV (reference sequence). After removal of 6 bases from V and 4 bases from J, the junction contained 3 bases not matched to a gene. In nucleotides, the CDR3 is TGTGCCAGCAGAACTAGCGGGACATACAATGAGCAGTTCTTC. Its translation: CASRTSGTYNEQFF.